This T cell receptor (beta chain) was found in a study of cytomegalovirus exposure and HLA in healthy donors (dated by TCRdb to about 2017). With respect to the entire study: An earlier analysis of roughly 500 of the donors reported 276 Gb of sequence data and roughly 120 million unique TCR beta sequences obtained from roughly 170 million T cells. On average, roughly 250,000 unique TCR beta nucleotide sequences were sequenced per donor among roughly 430 genotyped donors of the cohort, with roughly 18% of those sequences being non-productive. An earlier analysis of 587 of the donors applied high-throughput TCR beta sequencing to assess whether each TCR beta V gene segment acted as functional or pseudogenic. High-throughput TCR immunosequencing, statistical association of individual TCRs with disease status, and machine learning were combined to predict cytomegalovirus infection status. Typing coverage varied by locus: roughly 620-640 donors for A, B, C, DRB1 and DQB1; roughly 510 for DQA1; about 570 for DPA1; roughly 470 for DPB1. Every discovery cohort repertoire had been produced on one sequencing platform. Donor age, sex, ethnicity and CMV serostatus were collected together with the repertoire data. The study aimed to test whether cataloging public T cell receptors could reveal signatures of past pathogen exposure. To study patterns of TCR occurrence, a later analysis re-analyzed previously published TCR beta repertoires from around 700 donors and added high-resolution HLA genotyping. Both class I and class II loci were covered by HLA typing, at four-digit resolution. The later analysis used no new phenotypic data to find candidate immune exposures, relying instead on TCR beta sequences and their occurrence across donors. In addition to the first cohort of roughly 670 subjects, a separate validation cohort of over 90 different subjects was used. In a later genetic analysis, genome-wide SNP genotypes for about three fifths of the roughly 670 donors were used, and that subset was treated as a discovery cohort. Roughly 5 DR-DQ haplotypes were handled as single units for association and clustering, since linkage in the cohort was strong. Among the roughly 390 genotyped donors, more than 70% belonged to the genetic ancestry cluster associated with self-reported Caucasian donors. An early release covering roughly 600 HLA-typed donors comprised approximately 290 gigabases of sequencing data and tens of millions of unique TCR sequences. Using immunosequencing, the study profiled T cell repertoires from some 670 subjects and related those repertoires to cytomegalovirus serostatus. Results and caveats for the whole study, not just this receptor: Only TCR beta chains were sequenced in this cohort, and the absence of alpha or paired-chain data limited detectable features. Compared with equally common non-associated chains, HLA-associated TCR beta chains in a later analysis were more clonally expanded and had lower generation probabilities. A few of the identified cytomegalovirus-associated TCR beta chains were confirmed in vitro to be specific for cytomegalovirus antigens. Specific HLA alleles were associated with 16,951 TCR beta sequences at a false discovery rate of 0.05 in a later analysis. The 87-base-pair reads could not distinguish some IMGT-functional V segments, including TRBV6-2 and TRBV6-3, so those segments were excluded. A later genetic analysis associated a missense DCLRE1C variant with V-gene and J-gene trimming of TCR beta chains, and an independent cohort replicated the association. In a later analysis, TCR association rates were found to vary across HLA loci, with the most associated TCRs seen for DRB1 alleles and the fewest for HLA-C alleles. In a later analysis, most CMV-associated TCR beta chains were found to appear HLA-restricted, with HLA associations seemingly driven largely by CMV exposure. Because HLA typing was unavailable for some donors at each locus, only the typed subset was used in association tests. Linkage disequilibrium might explain the correlated functional status among segregating V segments, but an unknown experimental factor could not be excluded. A further reported finding was that TCR beta sequences accurately predicted the HLA-A and HLA-B alleles for most subjects in the first cohort. When HLA alleles, especially DR and DQ, strongly co-occurred, attributing TCR associations to individual alleles was difficult. Several of the top co-occurrence clusters appeared to be linked to parvovirus B19, influenza, CMV and Epstein-Barr virus, according to a later analysis. A group of highly shared sequence variants was considered likely to be a technical artifact of the sequencing pipeline. In an earlier analysis of around 500 of the donors, most TCR beta V segments appeared in productive rearrangements about 87% or about 30% of the time, broadly matching IMGT annotations. For the cohort, immune exposure information was limited to CMV serostatus. Roughly uniform sequencing depth across donors was assumed in presence/absence analyses, although this assumption may not hold. Across donors, most TCR sequences were observed very rarely, whereas some public TCRs were present in many individuals. A later genetic analysis reported fewer N-insertions in productive TCRs among donors in an Asian-associated ancestry cluster than the approximately 700-donor mean. Because counts were too low, around 18 rarely observed V segments, including chromosome 9 orphons, were left out of the earlier analysis of 500 to 750 of the donors. According to the authors, the approach could potentially be generalized to other disease states and immunological phenotypes. In both the original and validation cohorts, the classifier was reported to diagnose cytomegalovirus status with high specificity and sensitivity. The study gave a list of around 170 TCR beta chains associated with cytomegalovirus.

The cohort was made up of approximately 700 healthy bone marrow donors. At the time of sampling, all cohort members were nominally healthy, though unrecorded immune exposures were likely present. The donor was CMV seronegative and was included in the group of a few hundred seronegative cohort members. A peripheral blood sample was collected from each donor, and TCR beta sequencing was performed on peripheral blood mononuclear cells. Genomic DNA was extracted from the blood cell samples with the Qiagen DNeasy Blood Extraction Kit. The library was prepared using the immunoSEQ multiplex PCR assay. For the multiplex PCR, a mixture combining 60 forward primers for TCR Vbeta segments and 13 reverse primers for TCR Jbeta segments was used. The CDR3 region of rearranged TCR beta genes was amplified from genomic DNA by a multiplex PCR assay. The Illumina HiSeq System was used to sequence the amplified TCR beta libraries as 87-base-pair reads. On the study's bioinformatics: Across the 600 to 700 repertoires, a later analysis counted 80 million or so unique TCR beta chains, 9.5 million to 13 million of which were shared by at least two donors. Raw reads were error-corrected and collapsed into unique sequences with a nearest-neighbor algorithm that merged closely related sequences to remove PCR and sequencing errors. Alignment of CDR3 sequences to IMGT reference sequences was used to assign V, D and J gene segments. Each retained sequence needed at least a six-nucleotide match to both a V gene segment and a J gene segment. Rearrangements were classified as productive when the CDR3 lacked stop codons and remained in frame with V and J, and all other rearrangements were classified as non-productive. CDR3 was defined by IMGT convention, running from the second conserved V-encoded cysteine to the conserved J-encoded phenylalanine. In an earlier analysis of around 640 of the donors, sequences lacking an unambiguous match to a single V gene segment were excluded. In an earlier analysis of several hundred of the donors, V segments were called functional above 56.7% productive rearrangements and were called segregating when the between-donor standard deviation exceeded 5%. To diagnose cytomegalovirus status from the catalog of TCR beta chain sequences, a statistical classification framework was built. A later analysis assigned V and J genes by comparing TCR nucleotide sequences with IMGT/GENE-DB human TR gene sequences. Using the TCRdist pipeline, a later analysis assigned CDR3 sequences along with most-parsimonious VDJ recombination scenarios. In a later analysis, each TCR beta chain was defined by its CDR3 amino acid sequence together with its V-gene family, and reads lacking a unique V-gene family were excluded. As a way to deal with suspected cross-contamination and a sequencing artifact, a later analysis dropped hundreds of nucleotide sequences that were highly shared and had low generation probability. In a later analysis, a clonal expansion index for each public chain was calculated from normalized within-repertoire ranks of inferred template counts. In a later analysis, generation probabilities were computed with a VDJ recombination model fitted to out-of-frame rearrangements, and the resulting probabilities were checked against IGoR. Hypergeometric tests were used in a later analysis to score TCR-TCR, TCR-HLA and TCR-CMV co-occurrence, with a repertoire-size bias correction applied to the TCR pairs. In a later analysis, false discovery rates were estimated by permuting HLA or CMV assignments 20 times. In a later analysis, co-occurring TCRs were grouped using DBSCAN, and TCRdist sequence similarity was added for clustering within HLA-allele-positive subsets. Repertoires with fewer than 30,000 or more than 120,000 public chains were left out of co-occurrence clustering, as were four to six repertoires with anomalous nucleotide sharing. Entries here come from immuneACCESS through TCRdb and include only in-frame sequences with V and J called. Some clones fail to appear in such tables; in the studies checked, an unresolved V gene covers under half of the shortfall, and the cause of the remainder is unknown. V and J calls and clone size are as listed in that table; D and trimming were resolved from the DNA. The table for this sample lists 100,000 to 150,000 clones; 80% of them were counted only once. 1.2% of the sample goes to the ten largest clones.

On this clone: Its antigen target is currently unknown. One base away there is no much larger clone; base qualities are not given.

The germline V gene yields MDHEN for CDR1 and SYDVKM for CDR2. The CDR3 contains 14 residues, cysteine and phenylalanine counted. The only DNA kept is the CDR3, 42 bases in frame from the first base. After removal of 7 bases from V and 4 bases from J, the junction retains 9 bases not matched to a gene. This receptor was identified in a female donor in good health and CMV-seronegative. The material sequenced was PBMCs. Recombination connected TRBV28 to TRBJ2-7; 8 central nucleotides agree with TRBD2. The bases read TGTGCCAGCATCTCGGGGGGGAACACGTACGAGCAGTACTTC. This encodes CASISGGNTYEQYF.